The 32 T cell receptor beta chains below were found in one sample sequenced in a study of blood T cells in healthy people across ages. The second PCR ran roughly 7 to 11 cycles with a sample-barcoded 5' primer and J-beta primers. TCRdb reanalysed the 5' RACE reads using MiXCR and keeps one entry per CDR3 protein. This table holds about 800,000 distinct CDR3 sequences, 35% to 50% found once. Sequencing was performed on blood. The receptors shown here come from a man older than 75 in good health.

This clonotype was seen a handful of times. This chain joins TRBV5-5 and TRBJ2-6; D uncertain. Per the germline V gene, CDR1 is SGHKS and CDR2 is YYEKEE (reference sequence). The V end was cut by 1 base, the J end by 0 bases, with 8 bases between. CDR3 length: 16 amino acids. The CDR3 region is CASSLLQISGANVLTF. In DNA, the CDR3 is TGTGCCAGCAGCTTGTTGCAGATCTCTGGGGCCAACGTCCTGACTTTC.

This clonotype was picked up a small number of times. A clone one base away is much larger, so this may be a read error. The rearrangement links TRBV4-3 to TRBJ2-5; perhaps TRBD2 as D (5 bases). The ends were cut back, 4 bases at V and 11 bases at J, with 23 bases in the middle. Germline V gene sequence: CDR1 LGHNA, CDR2 YSLEER. The CDR3 runs to 15 residues. The CDR3 reads CASSPDLFRYNEQYF. In DNA form, the CDR3 reads TGCGCCAGCAGCCCGGACTTATTTCGGTACAATGAGCAGTACTTC.

The chain recombines TRBV6-2 or TRBV6-3 with TRBJ2-3; either TRBD1 or TRBD2 may supply D (5 bases each). Trimming cost V 2 bases and J 2 bases, with 14 bases left between them. The CDR3 spans 16 residues. CDR1 MNHEY and CDR2 SVGEGT come from the germline V gene. CDR3 sequence reads: CASSYPGTYITDTQYF. The CDR3 region has the DNA TGTGCCAGCAGTTACCCCGGGACGTATATCACAGATACGCAGTATTTT.

The V and J genes are TRBV2 and TRBJ1-5, with D uncertain. Trimming removed 4 bases from V and 6 bases from J, with 10 bases in between. Per germline, CDR1 SNHLY and CDR2 FYNNEI. CDR3 length: 13 amino acids. The CDR3 loop is CASSGEAGQPQHF. The CDR3 nucleotides read TGTGCCAGCAGTGGGGAGGCGGGTCAGCCCCAGCATTTT.

About this clonotype itself: One end of the junction does not line up with germline, which may come from a read error. This chain uses TRBV12-3 or TRBV12-4 with TRBJ2-7, with a possible D match to TRBD2 (5 bases). The CDR3 spans 14 residues. The CDR3 nucleotides read TGCGCCAGCAGCCTGAGAGTGGGAGTTTACGAGCAGTACTTC. It specifies CASSLRVGVYEQYF.

This clonotype was counted many times. This chain joins TRBV20-1 and TRBJ2-7; the match to TRBD1 covers 7 bases. Unmatched junction bases numbered 8, after V lost 6 bases and J lost 3 bases. CDR3 length equals 13 residues. From germline, CDR1 is DFQATT and CDR2 SNEGSKA (reference sequence). CDR3 nucleotides: TGCAGTGCCAGACCGGGACAGTTCTACGAGCAGTACTTC. As protein: CSARPGQFYEQYF.

The chain couples TRBV12-3 or TRBV12-4 to TRBJ2-7, with 12 bases aligning to TRBD2. The length of the CDR3 is 14 residues. The J segment lost 6 bases and the V segment lost 5 bases, leaving 5 bases of the junction unmatched. The CDR3 DNA reads as TGTGCCAGCAGTCCGGGACTAGCGGGTAGCGAGCAGTACTTC. This translates into CASSPGLAGSEQYF.

The chain couples TRBV5-1 to TRBJ2-5, with D possibly matching TRBD1 (6 bases). There are 15 residues in the CDR3. Trimming took off 4 bases at V and 2 bases at J, with 15 bases between the two ends. Per germline, CDR1 SGHRS and CDR2 YFSETQ. CDR3 protein: CASSRRTDSQETQYF. CDR3 coding DNA: TGCGCCAGCAGCAGGCGGACAGACTCTCAAGAGACCCAGTACTTC.

The chain links TRBV7-3 to TRBJ2-1; weak D call: TRBD2 (5 bases). Trimming removed 5 bases from V and 9 bases from J, with 14 bases in between. The CDR3 is 13 residues long. Per germline, CDR1 SGHTA and CDR2 FQGTGA. The DNA for the CDR3 is TGTGCCAGCAGCCTGGCCCGGGAAGGTGAGCAGTTCTTC. It codes for CASSLAREGEQFF.

This clonotype showed up many times. This chain links TRBV20-1 with TRBJ2-7, with 7 nucleotides matching TRBD2. This CDR3 has 16 residues. CDR1 and CDR2 from the germline V gene are DFQATT and SNEGSKA (reference sequence). V trimming: 0 bases; J trimming: 1 base; junction bases outside the gene matches: 9. The DNA of the CDR3 is TGCAGTGCTAGAGAAAACGCAGGACTAGAGTCCTACGAGCAGTACTTC. This sequence encodes CSARENAGLESYEQYF.

The sample holds a few counts of this clonotype. This sequence joins TRBV6-2 or TRBV6-3 and TRBJ2-1; D uncertain. The length of the CDR3 is 11 residues. V gave up 11 bases and J gave up 4 bases, with 9 bases separating them. CDR1 and CDR2 from the germline V gene are MNHEY and SVGEGT. The CDR3 loop is CAAEEYNEQFF. CDR3 DNA: TGTGCCGCCGAGGAGTACAATGAGCAGTTCTTC.

This clonotype came up a few times. The V and J genes are TRBV7-9 and TRBJ2-7; D is unresolved. The CDR3 sequence is 15 residues long. V lost 5 bases and J 0 bases, leaving 14 bases between the germline ends. The germline CDR1 and CDR2 sequences are SEHNR and FQNEAQ (reference sequence). The CDR3 protein is CASSPAVGSSYEQYF. The CDR3 DNA reads as TGTGCCAGCAGCCCGGCGGTGGGCAGCTCCTACGAGCAGTACTTC.

V usage is TRBV27 and J usage is TRBJ2-5; tentative D call: TRBD2 (6 bases). This CDR3 spans 15 amino acids. V lost 1 base and J 11 bases, leaving 20 bases between the germline ends. Germline CDR1 MNHEY, CDR2 SMNVEV (reference sequence). The CDR3 nucleotides read TGTGCCAGCAGTTTATGGCGGGAAAGGCACAATGAGCAGTACTTC. It specifies CASSLWRERHNEQYF.

The chain joins TRBV29-1 to TRBJ2-2, with 8 bases lining up with TRBD2. This CDR3 comprises 14 residues. Germline lookup yields CDR1 SQVTM and CDR2 ANQGSEA. Losses at the gene ends were 5 bases for V and 1 base for J; bases not matched to a gene: 3. The CDR3 coding sequence is TGCAGCGTTCCAGCGGGGGAGAACACCGGGGAGCTGTTTTTT. It specifies CSVPAGENTGELFF.

This rearrangement joins TRBV7-8 to TRBJ1-6, with a tentative D call TRBD1 (5 bases). V was clipped by 1 base and J by 6 bases, with 10 bases between them. The CDR3 consists of 15 residues. In germline, CDR1 is SGHVS, CDR2 FQNEAQ. The CDR3 sequence: CASSLVGGPNSPLHF. As DNA, the CDR3 is TGTGCCAGCAGCTTAGTCGGGGGTCCTAATTCACCCCTCCACTTT.

The chain couples TRBV29-1 to TRBJ2-1; D might be TRBD1 (6 bases). Germline V lookup: CDR1 SQVTM, CDR2 ANQGSEA. This CDR3 spans 12 amino acids. V dropped 5 bases and J dropped 3 bases, with 8 bases sitting between them. CDR3 protein: CSVKGGYNEQFF. CDR3 sequence (DNA): TGCAGCGTTAAAGGGGGCTACAATGAGCAGTTCTTC.

This clonotype turned up a few times. The rearrangement links TRBV27 to TRBJ2-7, with 11 positions matching TRBD2. V lost 6 bases to trimming and J lost 1 base; unmatched junction nucleotides: 8. This CDR3 is built from 16 residues. CDR1 and CDR2 from the germline V gene are MNHEY and SMNVEV (reference sequence). CDR3 protein: CASSITSGSFSYEQYF. The CDR3 DNA follows: TGTGCCAGCAGCATCACTAGCGGGAGTTTTTCCTACGAGCAGTACTTC.

A word on this clonotype: Because it lacks the conserved phenylalanine or tryptophan at the end, this CDR3 is likely a read error. This chain uses TRBV12-3 or TRBV12-4 with TRBJ2-1, with D possibly matching TRBD2 (6 bases). There are 14 residues in the CDR3. V was cut by 6 bases and J by 4 bases, with 13 bases left in between. The CDR3 sequence: CASSYPGGYNEQFS. CDR3 nucleotides: TGTGCCAGCAGCTACCCCGGGGGTTACAATGAGCAGTTCTCC.

The chain recombines TRBV27 with TRBJ1-2; 7 nucleotides line up with TRBD1. Losses at the gene ends were 2 bases for V and 1 base for J; bases not matched to a gene: 16. This CDR3 spans 19 amino acids. From germline, CDR1 is MNHEY and CDR2 SMNVEV (reference sequence). Written as DNA, the CDR3 is TGTGCCAGCAGTTTAAAGGGGGCGGGGGGACCGTTTAATAACTATGGCTACACCTTC. Protein sequence: CASSLKGAGGPFNNYGYTF.

This clonotype was counted only a few times. This chain links TRBV4-3 with TRBJ2-4; no clear D. From germline, CDR1 is LGHNA and CDR2 YSLEER. Trimming left V 0 bases short and J 13 bases short, with 19 bases between. The CDR3 extends over 15 amino acids. CDR3 sequence: CASSQDTNSRSRQYF. CDR3 DNA sequence: TGCGCCAGCAGCCAAGATACAAATAGCAGGTCGAGACAGTACTTC.

Regarding this clonotype: Being one base from a much bigger clone, this may be a read error. V usage is TRBV27 and J usage is TRBJ1-1; D gene uncertain. The CDR3 spans 16 residues. Per the germline V gene, CDR1 is MNHEY and CDR2 is SMNVEV (reference sequence). The V gene lost 5 bases and the J gene lost 1 base, with 17 bases spanning the gap. The CDR3 nucleotides are TGTGCCAGCAGTCCCCGACGGGGTTTGGAGAACACTGAAGCTTTCTTT. Protein sequence: CASSPRRGLENTEAFF.

This chain connects TRBV9 to TRBJ2-1, with D possibly called TRBD1 or TRBD2 (5 bases each). The germline V gene encodes CDR1 SGDLS and CDR2 YYNGEE. The V end was cut by 3 bases, the J end by 6 bases, with 16 bases between. CDR3 size: 15 residues. The DNA of the CDR3 is TGTGCCAGCAGCGGCCTTGACGGGGCTCGCAATGAGCAGTTCTTC. Translation gives CASSGLDGARNEQFF.

The chain recombines TRBV18 with TRBJ1-2; maybe TRBD1 (5 bases). Per the germline V gene, CDR1 is KGHSH and CDR2 is LQKENI. The CDR3 covers 18 residues. Trimming left V 2 bases short and J 1 base short, with 20 bases between. CDR3 bases: TGTGCCAGCTCACCATCGGGGACTGAGGGCCATATTAACTATGGCTACACCTTC. Encoded protein: CASSPSGTEGHINYGYTF.

This clonotype was counted at least ten times. This rearrangement joins TRBV5-1 to TRBJ2-3; possible D gene TRBD2, 5 bases. The CDR3 is 12 residues long. Germline V gene sequence: CDR1 SGHRS, CDR2 YFSETQ. V lost 5 bases, J lost 2 bases, and 6 bases lay in between. The CDR3 is CASRDFTDTQYF. As DNA, the CDR3 is TGCGCCAGCAGGGACTTCACAGATACGCAGTATTTT. Combining the CDR3 with reference TRBV5-1 and TRBJ2-3 gives the whole variable domain KAGVTQTPRYLIKTRGQQVTLSCSPISGHRSVSWYQQTPGQGLQFLFEYFSETQRNKGNFPGRFSGRQFSNSRSEMNVSTLELGDSALYLCASRDFTDTQYFGPGTRLTVL.

V is TRBV12-3 or TRBV12-4 and J is TRBJ1-6; TRBD1 matches at 7 bases. The CDR3 totals 13 residues. Trimming removed 6 bases from V and 10 bases from J; junction bases left unmatched: 6. The CDR3 is CASRDRRESPLHF. The CDR3 nucleotides read TGTGCCAGCAGGGACAGGAGGGAGTCACCCCTCCACTTT.

This chain connects TRBV19 to TRBJ2-7; 8 bases align to TRBD1. The CDR3 spans 16 residues. CDR1 is LNHDA and CDR2 is SQIVND in the germline V gene (reference sequence). V was clipped by 5 bases and J by 0 bases; unmatched bases: 9. The CDR3 region has the DNA TGTGCCAGTAGTCATCGGTATGGACAGGGCTCCTACGAGCAGTACTTC. Translating gives CASSHRYGQGSYEQYF.

The sample holds many counts of this clonotype. This chain links TRBV5-1 with TRBJ2-5; 11 bases line up with TRBD2. V was clipped by 0 bases and J by 4 bases; unmatched bases: 8. Germline assignment: CDR1 SGHRS and CDR2 YFSETQ. The CDR3 runs to 17 residues. The CDR3 DNA sequence: TGCGCCAGCAGCTTGGTCCTAGCGGGAGGTTCGGGAGAGACCCAGTACTTC. Translated: CASSLVLAGGSGETQYF.

This chain links TRBV7-2 with TRBJ2-7; D ambiguous. The V end was cut by 5 bases, the J end by 2 bases, with 13 bases between. The CDR3 loop spans 14 amino acids. CDR1 is SGHTA and CDR2 is FQGNSA in the germline V gene. The CDR3 DNA follows: TGTGCCAGCAGCCTGACACCTATTACCTACGAGCAGTACTTC. Translating gives CASSLTPITYEQYF.

The rearrangement joins TRBV27 to TRBJ1-1; D unclear. The CDR3 contains 13 residues. Germline V lookup: CDR1 MNHEY, CDR2 SMNVEV (reference sequence). Trimming stripped 7 bases from V and 0 bases from J, with 9 bases between. CDR3 sequence: CASKQLLNTEAFF. DNA for the CDR3: TGTGCCAGCAAGCAGCTCCTGAACACTGAAGCTTTCTTT.

This clonotype occurred a few times. The chain uses TRBV5-1 and TRBJ2-1; 9 positions agree with TRBD2. This CDR3 is 16 amino acids long. The junction had 10 bases not matched to a gene; V was cut back by 1 base and J by 8 bases. CDR1 SGHRS and CDR2 YFSETQ come from the germline V gene. The CDR3 protein is CASSLSNSGSNDEQFF. The DNA of the CDR3 is TGCGCCAGCAGCTTGTCGAATAGCGGGAGTAATGATGAGCAGTTCTTC.

This clonotype occurred once. The J gene is TRBJ2-7, the V gene TRBV20-1; 11 positions match TRBD1. Unmatched junction bases numbered 6, after V lost 5 bases and J lost 0 bases. Germline V gene lookup returns CDR1 DFQATT and CDR2 SNEGSKA (reference sequence). The CDR3 spans 15 residues. The CDR3: CSAGDRGASSYEQYF. The DNA of the CDR3 is TGCAGTGCTGGGGACAGGGGGGCCAGCTCCTACGAGCAGTACTTC.

In the case of this clonotype: This clone may be a read error of a much larger clone one base away. The chain joins TRBV29-1 to TRBJ2-3; possibly TRBD2 for D (5 bases). Per germline, CDR1 SQVTM and CDR2 ANQGSEA. The CDR3 totals 12 residues. V lost 3 bases, J lost 2 bases, and 6 bases lay in between. Written as DNA, the CDR3 is TGCAGCGTTGAGGAGGACACAGATACGCAGTATTTT. It yields the protein CSVEEDTDTQYF.